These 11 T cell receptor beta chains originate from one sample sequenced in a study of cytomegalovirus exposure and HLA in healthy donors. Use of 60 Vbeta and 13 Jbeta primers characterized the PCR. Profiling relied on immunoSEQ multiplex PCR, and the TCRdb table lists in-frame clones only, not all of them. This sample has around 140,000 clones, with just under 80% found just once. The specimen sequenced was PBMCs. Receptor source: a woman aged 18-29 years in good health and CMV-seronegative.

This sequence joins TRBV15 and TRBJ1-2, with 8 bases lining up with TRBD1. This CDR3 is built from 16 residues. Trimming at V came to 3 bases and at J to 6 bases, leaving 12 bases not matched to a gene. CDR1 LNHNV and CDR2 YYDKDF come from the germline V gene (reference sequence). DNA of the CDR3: TGTGCCACCAGCAGCCAACGGGGGGCAGGGGGCGATGGCTACACCTTC. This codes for CATSSQRGAGGDGYTF.

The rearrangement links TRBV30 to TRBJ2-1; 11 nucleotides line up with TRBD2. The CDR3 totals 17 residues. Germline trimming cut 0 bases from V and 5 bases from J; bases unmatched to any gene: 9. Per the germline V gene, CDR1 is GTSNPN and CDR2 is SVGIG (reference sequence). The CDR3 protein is CAWSVPLLAGVDNEQFF. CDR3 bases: TGTGCCTGGAGTGTACCCCTACTAGCGGGAGTCGACAATGAGCAGTTCTTC.

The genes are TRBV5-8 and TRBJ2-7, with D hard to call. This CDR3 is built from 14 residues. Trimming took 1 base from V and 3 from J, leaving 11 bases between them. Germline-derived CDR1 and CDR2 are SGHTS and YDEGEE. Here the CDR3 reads CASSLYSSDYEQYF. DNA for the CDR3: TGTGCCAGCAGCTTGTACAGTAGTGACTACGAGCAGTACTTC.

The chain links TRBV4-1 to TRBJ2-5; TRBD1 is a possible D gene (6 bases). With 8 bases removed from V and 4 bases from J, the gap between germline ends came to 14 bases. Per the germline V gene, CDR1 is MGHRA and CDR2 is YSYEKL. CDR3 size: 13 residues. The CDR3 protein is CASGPQGRETQYF. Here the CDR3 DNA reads TGCGCCAGCGGACCTCAGGGGAGAGAGACCCAGTACTTC.

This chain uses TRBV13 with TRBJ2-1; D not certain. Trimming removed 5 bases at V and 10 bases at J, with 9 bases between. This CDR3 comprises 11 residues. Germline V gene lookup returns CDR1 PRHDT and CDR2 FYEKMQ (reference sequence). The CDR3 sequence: CASSVQSEQFF. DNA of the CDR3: TGTGCCAGCAGCGTACAGAGCGAGCAGTTCTTC.

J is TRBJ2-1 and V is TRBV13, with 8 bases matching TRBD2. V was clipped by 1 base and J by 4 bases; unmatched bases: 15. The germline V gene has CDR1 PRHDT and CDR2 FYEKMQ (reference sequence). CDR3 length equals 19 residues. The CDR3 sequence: CASSLVPPGLGSGYNEQFF. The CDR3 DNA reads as TGTGCCAGCAGCTTAGTCCCTCCGGGACTAGGCTCGGGTTACAATGAGCAGTTCTTC.

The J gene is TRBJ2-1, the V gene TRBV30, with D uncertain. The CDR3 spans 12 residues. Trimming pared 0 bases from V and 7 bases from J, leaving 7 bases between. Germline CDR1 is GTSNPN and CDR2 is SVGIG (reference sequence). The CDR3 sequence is CAWSVTGNEQFF. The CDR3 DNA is TGTGCCTGGAGTGTAACCGGGAATGAGCAGTTCTTC.

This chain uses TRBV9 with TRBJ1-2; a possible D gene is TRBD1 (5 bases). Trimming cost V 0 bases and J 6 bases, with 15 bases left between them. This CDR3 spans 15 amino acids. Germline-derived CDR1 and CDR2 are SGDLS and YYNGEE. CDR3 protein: CASSVAPGKENGYTF. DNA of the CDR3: TGTGCCAGCAGCGTAGCGCCAGGGAAGGAGAATGGCTACACCTTC.

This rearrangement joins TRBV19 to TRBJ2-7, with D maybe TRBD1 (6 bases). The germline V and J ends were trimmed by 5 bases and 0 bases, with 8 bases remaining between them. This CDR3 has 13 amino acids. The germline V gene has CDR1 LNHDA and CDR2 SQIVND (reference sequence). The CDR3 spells CASSLDSSYEQYF. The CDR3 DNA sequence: TGTGCCAGTAGTCTGGACAGCTCCTACGAGCAGTACTTC.

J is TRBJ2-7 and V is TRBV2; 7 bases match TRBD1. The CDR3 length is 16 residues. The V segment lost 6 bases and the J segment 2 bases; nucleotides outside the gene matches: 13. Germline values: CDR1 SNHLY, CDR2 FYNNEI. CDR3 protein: CASSEIDRDRPYEQYF. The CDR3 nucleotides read TGTGCCAGCAGCGAAATCGACAGGGATCGGCCCTACGAGCAGTACTTC.

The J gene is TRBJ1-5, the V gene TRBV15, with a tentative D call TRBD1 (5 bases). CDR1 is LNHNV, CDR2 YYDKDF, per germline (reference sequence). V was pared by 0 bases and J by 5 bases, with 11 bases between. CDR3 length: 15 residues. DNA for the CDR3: TGTGCCACCAGCAGAGATCTGACAGCCCATCAGCCCCAGCATTTT. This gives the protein CATSRDLTAHQPQHF. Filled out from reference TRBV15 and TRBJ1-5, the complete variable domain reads DAMVIQNPRYQVTQFGKPVTLSCSQTLNHNVMYWYQQKSSQAPKLLFHYYDKDFNNEADTPDNFQSRRPNTSFCFLDIRSPGLGDTAMYLCATSRDLTAHQPQHFGDGTRLSIL.